A single sample is the source of the 30 T cell receptor beta chains below, sequenced in a study of T cell responses to AZD1222 COVID-19 vaccine. Clones were sequenced by immunoSEQ multiplex PCR, and TCRdb holds only the in-frame ones, with some missing. The data contain more than 95,000 clones, more than 85% of them singletons. This specimen was peripheral blood, taken on day 0 of AZD1222 vaccination. All receptors come from an adult in good health.

This clone has a single count. The chain couples TRBV27 to TRBJ1-5; 8 positions agree with TRBD1. The germline V gene encodes CDR1 MNHEY and CDR2 SMNVEV (reference sequence). CDR3 length: 15 amino acids. The junction had 10 bases not matched to a gene; V was cut back by 5 bases and J by 7 bases. DNA of the CDR3: TGTGCCAGCAGTCCGGATACAGGGGGTGGACAGCCCCAGCATTTT. As protein: CASSPDTGGGQPQHF.

The count of this clone is one. The J gene is TRBJ2-3, the V gene TRBV11-3, with TRBD1 identical over 8 bases. The CDR3 length is 13 residues. V lost 5 bases and J lost 6; bases outside the gene matches: 4. Germline-derived CDR1 and CDR2 are SGHNT and YENEEA. In DNA, the CDR3 is TGTGCCAGCAGCAGGACAGGGCGTGATACGCAGTATTTT. It translates to CASSRTGRDTQYF.

This clone has a single count. This chain connects TRBV9 to TRBJ2-7, with D perhaps matching TRBD2 (6 bases). The germline V gene has CDR1 SGDLS and CDR2 YYNGEE. Deletions cut 3 bases from V and 2 bases from J, with 9 bases between. The CDR3 contains 13 residues. The CDR3, as DNA: TGTGCCAGCAGCGGGACTACCACCTACGAGCAGTACTTC. This encodes CASSGTTTYEQYF.

In its sample, this clone was seen once. The chain combines TRBV5-5 with TRBJ2-3; D gene unclear. V lost 4 bases to trimming and J lost 4 bases, with 10 bases between them. CDR3 length: 13 residues. Germline CDR1 SGHKS, CDR2 YYEKEE (reference sequence). The CDR3 spells CASSPSWSDTQYF. In DNA, the CDR3 is TGTGCCAGCAGCCCATCATGGTCAGATACGCAGTATTTT.

V is TRBV5-4 and J is TRBJ2-1, with TRBD2 matching 9 bases. The V and J ends lost 3 bases and 5 bases, in that order; junction bases with no gene match: 12. The CDR3 is made up of 17 amino acids. From germline, CDR1 is SGHNT and CDR2 YYREEE (reference sequence). The CDR3 region has the DNA TGTGCCAGCAGCTCGGGACCCCTTAGCGGGAGCCACAATGAGCAGTTCTTC. Its protein product is CASSSGPLSGSHNEQFF.

V is TRBV29-1 and J is TRBJ1-5; 8 nucleotides match TRBD1. The ends lost 5 bases at V and 2 bases at J; junction bases unmatched: 2. This CDR3 has 13 amino acids. Germline V CDR1 and CDR2: SQVTM, ANQGSEA. Written as DNA, the CDR3 is TGCAGCGTTCAGGGGGCGGGCAATCAGCCCCAGCATTTT. Protein sequence: CSVQGAGNQPQHF. The whole variable domain, remainder taken from reference TRBV29-1 and TRBJ1-5, is SAVISQKPSRDICQRGTSLTIQCQVDSQVTMMFWYRQQPGQSLTLIATANQGSEATYESGFVIDKFPISRPNLTFSTLTVSNMSPEDSSIYLCSVQGAGNQPQHFGDGTRLSIL.

The chain's CDR3 is CAWSVDNNQPQHF. The DNA of the CDR3 is TGTGCCTGGAGTGTTGATAACAATCAGCCCCAGCATTTT. The rearrangement uses TRBV30 and TRBJ1-5, with D hard to call. This CDR3 is built from 13 residues. Deletions cut 0 bases from V and 3 bases from J, with 6 bases between. Germline V gene sequence: CDR1 GTSNPN, CDR2 SVGIG (reference sequence). The whole variable domain, filled in from reference TRBV30 and TRBJ1-5, reads SQTIHQWPATLVQPVGSPLSLECTVEGTSNPNLYWYRQAAGRGLQLLFYSVGIGQISSEVPQNLSASRPQDRQFILSSKKLLLSDSGFYLCAWSVDNNQPQHFGDGTRLSIL.

The chain has TRBV28 and TRBJ2-1; 9 nucleotides align to TRBD2. After removal of 4 bases from V and 4 bases from J, the junction contained 11 bases not matched to a gene. The germline V gene encodes CDR1 MDHEN and CDR2 SYDVKM. The CDR3 has 17 residues. The CDR3 protein is CASSSPVAGGLYNEQFF. Here the CDR3 DNA reads TGTGCCAGCAGTTCGCCTGTTGCGGGGGGGCTATACAATGAGCAGTTCTTC.

The rearrangement uses TRBV7-2 and TRBJ2-2; D gene unclear. CDR1 is SGHTA and CDR2 is FQGNSA in the germline V gene. The germline V and J ends were trimmed by 0 bases and 6 bases, with 5 bases remaining between them. This CDR3 has 13 amino acids. The CDR3 here is CASSLAWAGELFF. The CDR3 DNA sequence: TGTGCCAGCAGCTTAGCGTGGGCCGGGGAGCTGTTTTTT.

CDR3 sequence: CASSLVDPYAAGELGQYF. CDR3 in DNA: TGTGCCAGCAGCTTAGTTGACCCGTACGCGGCGGGAGAATTAGGGCAGTACTTC. The gene calls are TRBV7-2 and TRBJ2-7; 7 bases fit TRBD2. The CDR3 sequence is 18 residues long. Germline V gene lookup returns CDR1 SGHTA and CDR2 FQGNSA. The J segment lost 9 bases and the V segment lost 1 base, leaving 21 bases of the junction unmatched. Looking up the rest from reference TRBV7-2 and TRBJ2-7 gives the full variable domain: GAGVSQSPSNKVTEKGKDVELRCDPISGHTALYWYRQSLGQGLEFLIYFQGNSAPDKSGLPSDRFSAERTGGSVSTLTIQRTQQEDSAVYLCASSLVDPYAAGELGQYFGPGTRLTVT.

The chain combines TRBV30 with TRBJ1-2; TRBD1 is a possible D gene (6 bases). V was cut by 7 bases and J by 3 bases, with 15 bases left in between. This CDR3 comprises 13 residues. Looked up from germline, CDR1 is GTSNPN and CDR2 is SVGIG (reference sequence). Here the CDR3 DNA reads TGTGCCTCGCGTAGGACAGCTCACTATGGCTACACCTTC. It specifies CASRRTAHYGYTF.

J is TRBJ1-6 and V is TRBV7-3; a possible D gene is TRBD1 (6 bases). Germline V lookup: CDR1 SGHTA, CDR2 FQGTGA. Between the trimmed V and J ends, which lost 5 bases and 9 bases, there was a span of 14 bases. The CDR3 spans 14 residues. In DNA form, the CDR3 reads TGTGCCAGCAGCGCCGGGACACTAGGTTCACCCCTCCACTTT. This sequence encodes CASSAGTLGSPLHF. The full variable domain, its missing parts supplied by reference TRBV7-3 and TRBJ1-6, is GAGVSQTPSNKVTEKGKYVELRCDPISGHTALYWYRQSLGQGPEFLIYFQGTGAADDSGLPNDRFFAVRPEGSVSTLKIQRTERGDSAVYLCASSAGTLGSPLHFGNGTRLTVT.

The chain links TRBV10-3 to TRBJ1-1, with TRBD1 matching 7 bases. The V gene end was trimmed by 7 bases and the J gene end by 1 base; junction bases not matched to a gene: 6. CDR1 ENHRY and CDR2 SYGVKD come from the germline V gene. This CDR3 region has 14 residues. The CDR3 nucleotides read TGTGCCATCAACACGGGACAGTGGAACACTGAAGCTTTCTTT. It specifies CAINTGQWNTEAFF.

This chain joins TRBV3-1 (or the pseudogene TRBV3-2) and TRBJ1-1; TRBD1 might be the D (5 bases). Trimming took off 0 bases at V and 3 bases at J, with 17 bases between the two ends. The germline V gene has CDR1 LGHDT and CDR2 YNNKEL (reference sequence). The CDR3 contains 17 residues. The CDR3 nucleotides read TGTGCCAGCAGCCAAGATGAAGGTTTAGGGGAGCACACTGAAGCTTTCTTT. Its translation is CASSQDEGLGEHTEAFF.

This clone was recorded once. V usage is TRBV3-1 (or the pseudogene TRBV3-2) and J usage is TRBJ2-3; D gene uncertain. The ends were cut back, 4 bases at V and 2 bases at J, with 10 bases in the middle. The germline V gene has CDR1 LGHDT and CDR2 YNNKEL (reference sequence). The CDR3 is 14 residues long. The CDR3 region has the DNA TGTGCCAGCAGCCTACGGGTTGCCACAGATACGCAGTATTTT. Its protein product is CASSLRVATDTQYF.

V usage is TRBV12-5 and J usage is TRBJ1-2; D ambiguous. Germline V gene lookup returns CDR1 LGHNT and CDR2 FRNRAP. The CDR3 sequence is 14 residues long. Trimming pared 0 bases from V and 2 bases from J, leaving 7 bases between. CDR3 in amino acids: CASGLVPTNYGYTF. The CDR3 nucleotides read TGTGCTAGTGGTTTGGTACCCACGAACTATGGCTACACCTTC.

Comments on this clone: An end of the junction differs from the germline gene, which may be a read error. The chain employs TRBV7-7 and TRBJ2-7; TRBD1 agrees at 9 bases. The CDR3 runs 15 residues. The germline V gene has CDR1 SSHAT and CDR2 FNYEAQ (reference sequence). This CDR3 reads CASSPGQGSSYEQYF. The CDR3 region has the DNA TGTGCTAGCAGCCCGGGACAGGGAAGCTCCTACGAGCAGTACTTC.

V usage is TRBV12-5 and J usage is TRBJ2-1; the match to TRBD1 covers 8 bases. From germline, CDR1 is LGHNT and CDR2 FRNRAP. Trimming removed 8 bases from V and 4 bases from J; junction bases left unmatched: 4. The CDR3 runs 13 residues. This CDR3 reads CASRQGTYNEQFF. The CDR3 DNA is TGTGCTAGTCGACAGGGGACATACAATGAGCAGTTCTTC.

The rearrangement links TRBV14 to TRBJ1-5, with TRBD1 as a possible D gene (6 bases). Germline CDR1 reads SGHDN; CDR2 reads FVKESK. Between the trimmed V and J ends, which lost 1 base and 5 bases, there was a span of 12 bases. The CDR3 length is 15 residues. The CDR3 reads CASSQVYRDDQPQHF. CDR3 coding DNA: TGTGCCAGCAGCCAAGTGTACAGGGATGATCAGCCCCAGCATTTT.

The CDR3 loop is CASSLDPGERTEAFF. The CDR3 region has the DNA TGTGCCAGCAGCTTAGATCCGGGGGAGAGGACTGAAGCTTTCTTT. The V gene is TRBV11-2, the J gene TRBJ1-1; D may be TRBD1 (5 bases). Germline CDR1 is SGHAT and CDR2 is FQNNGV. Trimming cost V 0 bases and J 5 bases, with 13 bases left between them. CDR3 length equals 15 residues.

This sequence joins TRBV4-1 and TRBJ2-7, with TRBD2 as a possible D gene (5 bases). Germline CDR1 reads MGHRA; CDR2 reads YSYEKL. V lost 1 base to trimming and J lost 5 bases, with 15 bases between them. The CDR3 sequence is 15 residues long. The CDR3 is CASSQAPSKLDEQYF. In DNA, the CDR3 is TGCGCCAGCAGCCAAGCCCCTAGCAAGCTGGACGAGCAGTACTTC.

The rearrangement joins TRBV7-2 to TRBJ2-7; TRBD2 aligns across 7 bases. This CDR3 contains 11 residues. Germline V CDR1 and CDR2: SGHTA, FQGNSA. The V segment lost 5 bases and the J segment 7 bases; nucleotides outside the gene matches: 2. CDR3 region: CASSKAGEQYF. The CDR3 DNA reads TGTGCCAGCAGCAAAGCGGGGGAGCAGTACTTC.

This clone was recorded a few times. The chain is built from TRBV7-3 and TRBJ2-3; D is unclear. This CDR3 spans 13 amino acids. Germline CDR1 and CDR2: SGHTA and FQGTGA. The ends were cut back, 5 bases at V and 4 bases at J, with 10 bases in the middle. CDR3 residues: CASSPSIADTQYF. DNA of the CDR3: TGTGCCAGCAGCCCATCTATCGCAGATACGCAGTATTTT. The variable domain in full, with the rest retrieved from reference TRBV7-3 and TRBJ2-3, is GAGVSQTPSNKVTEKGKYVELRCDPISGHTALYWYRQSLGQGPEFLIYFQGTGAADDSGLPNDRFFAVRPEGSVSTLKIQRTERGDSAVYLCASSPSIADTQYFGPGTRLTVL.

This chain uses TRBV6-5 with TRBJ2-7; 10 bases are a match to TRBD1. The CDR3 loop spans 15 amino acids. V dropped 7 bases and J dropped 4; count of bases not matched to a gene: 10. CDR1 is MNHEY and CDR2 is SVGAGI in the germline V gene. The CDR3 coding sequence is TGTGCCAGCACCCTATTGACAGGGGGCAGATACGAGCAGTACTTC. This sequence encodes CASTLLTGGRYEQYF.

CDR3 region: CASSEGTSDTGELFF. CDR3 sequence (DNA): TGCGCCAGCAGTGAGGGGACTAGCGACACCGGGGAGCTGTTTTTT. The chain joins TRBV10-1 to TRBJ2-2; 10 bases are shared with TRBD2. The CDR3 runs to 15 residues. Trimming removed 2 bases from V and 3 bases from J; junction bases left unmatched: 0. Germline V gives CDR1 WNHNN, CDR2 SYGVQD (reference sequence).

The chain carries TRBV20-1 and TRBJ2-7; possibly TRBD1 for D (5 bases). The CDR3 has 11 amino acids. Germline V CDR1 and CDR2: DFQATT, SNEGSKA (reference sequence). V was pared by 1 base and J by 5 bases, with 6 bases between. The CDR3 sequence is CSARGTNEQYF. The CDR3 region has the DNA TGCAGTGCTAGAGGGACAAACGAGCAGTACTTC.

The CDR3 nucleotides read TGCGCCAGCAGCCAAGCGGGGACTGGGAACATTCAGTACTTC. It is translated as CASSQAGTGNIQYF. The chain uses TRBV4-3 and TRBJ2-4; D possibly corresponds to TRBD2 (6 bases). This CDR3 has 14 residues. Between the trimmed V and J ends, which lost 1 base and 7 bases, there was a span of 11 bases. Germline V gives CDR1 LGHNA, CDR2 YSLEER.

This clone has just one count. The rearrangement joins TRBV6-6 to TRBJ2-5, with 7 bases lining up with TRBD1. The length of the CDR3 is 15 residues. Germline V lookup: CDR1 MNHNY, CDR2 SVGAGI (reference sequence). V trimming: 2 bases; J trimming: 4 bases; junction bases outside the gene matches: 7. CDR3 protein: CASSYPQGRGETQYF. CDR3 coding DNA: TGTGCCAGCAGTTACCCACAGGGGAGAGGAGAGACCCAGTACTTC.

CDR3 nucleotide sequence: TGTGCCAGCAGTGGCCCCCAGGGAGGGAGAACTGAAGCTTTCTTT. Translated: CASSGPQGGRTEAFF. The genes are TRBV2 and TRBJ1-1; D possibly corresponds to TRBD1 (5 bases). The CDR3 covers 15 residues. The V and J ends lost 4 bases and 5 bases respectively, with 17 bases between them. Germline CDR1 and CDR2: SNHLY and FYNNEI.

The chain joins TRBV7-2 to TRBJ2-5, with 9 bases fitting TRBD2. The CDR3 covers 16 residues. CDR1 SGHTA and CDR2 FQGNSA come from the germline V gene. The V gene end was trimmed by 1 base and the J gene end by 0 bases; junction bases not matched to a gene: 3. CDR3 sequence reads: CASSLVASGNQETQYF. The CDR3 DNA follows: TGTGCCAGCAGCTTAGTGGCTAGCGGGAACCAAGAGACCCAGTACTTC. Drawing the rest from reference TRBV7-2 and TRBJ2-5, the complete variable domain is GAGVSQSPSNKVTEKGKDVELRCDPISGHTALYWYRQSLGQGLEFLIYFQGNSAPDKSGLPSDRFSAERTGGSVSTLTIQRTQQEDSAVYLCASSLVASGNQETQYFGPGTRLLVL.